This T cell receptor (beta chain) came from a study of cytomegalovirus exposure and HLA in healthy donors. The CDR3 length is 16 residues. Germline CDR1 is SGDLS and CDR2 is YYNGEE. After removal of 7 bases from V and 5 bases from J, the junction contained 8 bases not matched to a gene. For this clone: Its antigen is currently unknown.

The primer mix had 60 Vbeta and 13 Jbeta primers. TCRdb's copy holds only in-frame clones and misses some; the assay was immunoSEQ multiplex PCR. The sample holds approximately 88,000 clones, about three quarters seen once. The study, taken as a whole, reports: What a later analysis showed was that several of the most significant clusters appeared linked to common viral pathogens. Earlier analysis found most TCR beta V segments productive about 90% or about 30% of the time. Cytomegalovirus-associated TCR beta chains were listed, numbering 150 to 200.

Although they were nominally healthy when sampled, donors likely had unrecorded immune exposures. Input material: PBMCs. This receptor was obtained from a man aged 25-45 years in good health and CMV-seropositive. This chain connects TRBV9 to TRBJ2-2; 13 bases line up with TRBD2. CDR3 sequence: CASGTSGGAVTGELFF. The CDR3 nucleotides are TGTGCCAGCGGAACTAGCGGGGGGGCGGTAACCGGGGAGCTGTTTTTT.